This T cell receptor (beta chain) was observed in a study of CD8 T cells in Susac syndrome (dated 2019 in TCRdb). About the full investigation: Whether CD8+ T cell activation and differentiation in Susac syndrome was antigen driven was tested using repertoire sequencing. CD8+ T cell repertoire clonality was compared between more than ten healthy donors, some 14 Susac syndrome patients and around 16 multiple sclerosis patients. General conclusions and limits of the study: The number of individuals in the TCR sequencing and HLA analysis was acknowledged as relatively small.

RNA was extracted with the RNeasy kit and roughly 0.45 to 1 ug was reverse transcribed using random hexamers. TCR beta CDR3 regions were amplified with the immunoSEQ multiplex PCR assay covering 54 Vbeta and 13 Jbeta segments. PCR amplification bias was corrected using a synthetic template baseline for primer optimization and computational correction. As for the original processing: Only productive sequences were kept, with reads annotated to V, D and J genes according to IMGT and analyzed in immunoSEQ Analyzer. To calculate clonality, Shannon entropy was normalized by log2 of the number of productive unique sequences and then subtracted from one. Public and private clones were assessed among the 100 most prevalent clones of each patient and control. A clone was defined as Susac-specific if it was absent from the healthy and MS cohorts, from 950 to 1,300 published viral clones and from other ImmuneACCESS disease sequences. The public reads were reprocessed in TCRdb via fastp at Q25 and MiXCR, keeping in-frame beta chains. Each record represents a unique CDR3 protein, reported with the most common genes and DNA among its rows. The V and J calls shown here were made by TCRdb, not taken from the authors' results. This sample is represented by some 140,000 distinct CDR3 sequences; around 80% of them were singletons. The ten largest account for around 0.49% of the sample.

High-throughput TCR beta sequencing profiled peripheral blood CD8+ and CD4+ T cells from healthy donors, Susac syndrome patients and multiple sclerosis patients. The multiple sclerosis controls were treatment-naive patients who had stable or active relapsing-remitting disease and met the revised McDonald criteria. Bulk CD8+ and CD4+ T cells were purified by magnetic negative isolation, whereas CD8+ TEMRA cells were enriched by FACS. Blood was drawn into EDTA tubes, processed within 24 hours, and PBMCs were isolated by density gradient centrifugation. PBMCs destined for TCR sequencing were cryopreserved in liquid nitrogen and later thawed in a 37 °C water bath. Purity of sorted or isolated CD4+, CD8+ and CD8+ TEMRA cells was at least 90%. A note on this clonotype: This clone's antigen is unknown. One base away there is no much larger clone; base qualities are not given.

CDR1 PRHDT and CDR2 FYEKMQ are derived from the germline V gene (reference sequence). The junction carries 14 bases between V and J, which are trimmed by 3 bases and 5 bases respectively. The CDR3 runs 15 residues from the cysteine to the phenylalanine. The sequence is cut down to CDR3 DNA, 45 bases in frame from base 1. The sequence was obtained from a human donor with multiple sclerosis. The sequence is built from TRBV13 and TRBJ2-1; no D gene can be assigned with confidence. Sequenced material: CD8+ T cells from PBMCs. The CDR3 protein: CASSFRLAGDNEQFF. The DNA reads as follows: TGTGCCAGCAGCTTCCGATTAGCAGGAGACAATGAGCAGTTCTTC.